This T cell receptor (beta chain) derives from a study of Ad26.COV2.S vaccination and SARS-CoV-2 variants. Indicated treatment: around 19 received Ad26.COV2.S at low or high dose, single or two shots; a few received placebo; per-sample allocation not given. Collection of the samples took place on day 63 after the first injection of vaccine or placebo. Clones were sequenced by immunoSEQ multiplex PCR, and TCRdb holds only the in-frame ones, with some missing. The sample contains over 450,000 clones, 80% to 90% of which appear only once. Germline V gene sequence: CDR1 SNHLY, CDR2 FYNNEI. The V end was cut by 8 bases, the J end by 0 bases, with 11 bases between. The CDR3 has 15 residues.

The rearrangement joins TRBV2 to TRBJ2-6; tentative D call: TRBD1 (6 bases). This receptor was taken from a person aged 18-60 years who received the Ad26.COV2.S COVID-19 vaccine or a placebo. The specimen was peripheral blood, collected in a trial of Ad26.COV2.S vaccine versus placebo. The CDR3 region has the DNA TGTGCCAGCGGGTTGGACAGCTCTGGGGCCAACGTCCTGACTTTC. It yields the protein CASGLDSSGANVLTF.